A single T cell receptor beta chain is shown here with its context. The sample belongs to a study of blood T cells in healthy people across ages. The CDR3 extends over 12 amino acids. The germline CDR1 and CDR2 sequences are DFQATT and SNEGSKA (reference sequence). Trimming pared 8 bases from V and 4 bases from J, leaving 14 bases between. Alongside a J-beta primer mix, a sample-barcoded 5' primer served in a second PCR lasting about 7 to 12 cycles. TCRdb processed the 5' RACE reads anew with MiXCR; each CDR3 protein has one entry. In the table there are 1.4 million to 1.5 million distinct CDR3 sequences, 42% of which are singletons.

The sample consisted of blood. This clonotype originated in a woman aged 18-29 years in good health. The V gene is TRBV20-1, the J gene TRBJ1-2; D call uncertain. CDR3 in DNA: TGCAGTTCCCTTTCCCCCTCCTATGGCTACACCTTC. Amino acids: CSSLSPSYGYTF.